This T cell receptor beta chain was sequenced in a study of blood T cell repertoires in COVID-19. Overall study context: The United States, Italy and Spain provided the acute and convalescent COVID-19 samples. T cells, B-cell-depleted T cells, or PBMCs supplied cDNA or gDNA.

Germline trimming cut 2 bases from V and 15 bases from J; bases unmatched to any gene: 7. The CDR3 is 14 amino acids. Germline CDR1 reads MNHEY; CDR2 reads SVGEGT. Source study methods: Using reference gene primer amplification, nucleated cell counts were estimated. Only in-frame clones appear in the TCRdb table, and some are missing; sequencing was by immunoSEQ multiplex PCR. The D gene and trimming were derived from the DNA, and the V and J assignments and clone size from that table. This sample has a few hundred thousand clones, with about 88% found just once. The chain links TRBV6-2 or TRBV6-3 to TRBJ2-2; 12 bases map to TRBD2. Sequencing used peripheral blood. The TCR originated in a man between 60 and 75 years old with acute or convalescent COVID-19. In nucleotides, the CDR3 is TGTGCCAGCAGTTACGATCTAGCGGGGGGGCCGATGTTTTTT. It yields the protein CASSYDLAGGPMFF.